This T cell receptor (beta chain) was identified during a study of blood T cell repertoires in COVID-19. Across the study: In each case, the material was cDNA or gDNA derived from T cells, B-cell-depleted T cells, or PBMCs.

This CDR3 has 14 amino acids. V lost 5 bases and J lost 5, with 16 bases in between. Germline CDR1 is LNHDA and CDR2 is SQIVND (reference sequence). Enrolled through a virtual design, the participants were between roughly 18 and 95 years of age and came from fewer than 30 US areas. Recovered participants had two consecutive negative NP/OP PCR tests, healthcare professional clearance, or symptom resolution. This clone has a handful of counts. This table comes from immunoSEQ multiplex PCR, and its TCRdb copy is limited to in-frame clones, with some not included. The sample records approximately 200,000 clones, about 82% being singletons.

Sequencing was carried out using PBMCs or T cells enriched from blood (not recorded which). The TCR comes from a woman in her twenties or thirties who had recovered from COVID-19. The V call is TRBV19, the J call TRBJ2-7; D might be TRBD2 (5 bases). CDR3 residues: CASSPDYSDDEQYF. CDR3 DNA: TGTGCCAGTAGTCCAGACTATAGCGACGACGAGCAGTACTTC. Combining the CDR3 with reference TRBV19 and TRBJ2-7 gives the whole variable domain DGGITQSPKYLFRKEGQNVTLSCEQNLNHDAMYWYRQDPGQGLRLIYYSQIVNDFQKGDIAEGYSVSREKKESFPLTVTSAQKNPTAFYLCASSPDYSDDEQYFGPGTRLTVT.